These T cell receptor beta chains were read from a single sample in a study of T cells after yellow fever vaccination. TCRdb ran MiXCR on the 5' RACE reads and lists one entry per CDR3 protein. The sample shows 300,000 or so distinct CDR3 sequences, approximately 8% of them seen only once. The specimen comprised CD4+ T cells sorted from PBMCs, sampled 5 days after the yellow fever booster vaccination. All receptors derive from a man aged 18-30 years who received the YFV17D yellow fever vaccine. The CDR3 runs from the conserved cysteine through the conserved F or W. D genes are given only for firm matches. A row's size may be missing; if present it is once, few, many or a size class.

>TRBJ1-5|.|TRBV29-1|.
CSAVTGNYQPQHF
TGCAGCGCTGTAACCGGAAATTATCAGCCCCAGCATTTT
>TRBJ1-1|.|TRBV19|many
CASRIMGNTEAFF
TGTGCCAGCCGTATAATGGGGAACACTGAAGCTTTCTTT
>TRBJ2-5|.|TRBV24-1|.
CATSDLDREETQYF
TGTGCCACCAGTGATTTGGACAGAGAAGAGACCCAGTACTTC
>TRBJ2-3|.|TRBV20-1|.
CSANPAPGHSSTDTQYF
TGCAGTGCCAACCCTGCCCCGGGACATTCTAGCACAGATACGCAGTATTTT
>TRBJ2-6|.|TRBV20-1|.
CSARRGNGANVLTF
TGCAGTGCAAGAAGGGGGAACGGGGCCAACGTCCTGACTTTC
>TRBJ2-6|.|TRBV4-3|.
CASSQDLRVGANVLTF
TGCGCCAGCAGCCAAGATCTAAGGGTTGGGGCCAACGTCCTGACTTTC
>TRBJ1-1|.|TRBV6-2/TRBV6-3|few
CASSSTSGYTEAFF
TGTGCCAGCAGTTCAACCTCGGGATACACTGAAGCTTTCTTT
>TRBJ2-2|TRBD2|TRBV7-9|.
CASSPGGADTGELFF
TGTGCCAGCAGCCCCGGGGGGGCGGACACCGGGGAGCTGTTTTTT
>TRBJ2-7|TRBD1|TRBV5-1|many
CASSEGQYEQYF
TGCGCCAGCAGCGAGGGACAGTACGAGCAGTACTTC
>TRBJ2-5|.|TRBV7-6|few
CASSFRKTIYQETQYF
TGTGCCAGCAGCTTTAGGAAGACGATCTACCAAGAGACCCAGTACTTC
>TRBJ2-3|.|TRBV12-5|.
CASGLVPGAGVSTDTQYF
TGTGCTAGTGGTTTGGTACCCGGGGCAGGGGTCAGCACAGATACGCAGTATTTT
>TRBJ2-5|.|TRBV7-2|many
CASSPFGGGGETQYF
TGTGCCAGCAGCCCCTTCGGGGGAGGGGGAGAGACCCAGTACTTC
>TRBJ1-6|TRBD1|TRBV5-1|few
CASSSHRDSFNSPLHF
TGCGCCAGCAGCTCCCACCGGGACAGCTTTAATTCACCCCTCCACTTT
>TRBJ2-3|TRBD2|TRBV4-3|.
CASSQVPNSGPKQYF
TGCGCCAGCAGCCAAGTACCTAATAGCGGGCCAAAGCAGTATTTT
>TRBJ1-1|.|TRBV6-2/TRBV6-3|.
CASMRQETAEAFF
TGTGCCAGCATGCGACAGGAGACCGCTGAAGCTTTCTTT
>TRBJ2-3|.|TRBV7-2|few
CASSSGESYTQYF
TGTGCCAGCAGCAGCGGTGAGAGCTATACGCAGTATTTT
>TRBJ2-7|TRBD1|TRBV4-3|many
CASSQGDREVHVRQYF
TGCGCCAGCAGCCAAGGGGACAGGGAAGTCCACGTAAGGCAGTACTTC
>TRBJ1-1|TRBD1|TRBV7-3|.
CASSEGTAGPAFF
TGTGCCAGCAGCGAAGGGACAGCGGGACCAGCTTTCTTT
>TRBJ1-1|.|TRBV6-5|.
CASYRGLRRNTEAFF
TGTGCCAGCTATAGGGGTTTGAGAAGAAACACTGAAGCTTTCTTT
>TRBJ1-6|.|TRBV30|.
CAWSDGNSPLHF
TGTGCCTGGAGTGACGGGAATTCACCCCTCCACTTT
>TRBJ2-1|TRBD1|TRBV10-3|few
CAIRTPQTGPGYNEQFF
TGTGCCATCAGAACCCCCCAGACAGGGCCGGGGTACAATGAGCAGTTCTTC
>TRBJ2-7|.|TRBV12-3/TRBV12-4|many
CASSYRLIGYEQYF
TGTGCCAGCAGTTACAGGCTCATCGGCTACGAGCAGTACTTC
>TRBJ2-6|.|TRBV7-9|.
CASTWTDLSGANVLTF
TGTGCCAGCACCTGGACAGACCTCTCTGGGGCCAACGTCCTGACTTTC
>TRBJ1-1|TRBD1|TRBV2|few
CASSDPTGGRTEAFF
TGTGCCAGCAGTGATCCGACAGGGGGCCGGACTGAAGCTTTCTTT
>TRBJ2-7|.|TRBV6-2/TRBV6-3|few
CASASSYEQYF
TGTGCCAGCGCGAGCTCCTACGAGCAGTACTTC
>TRBJ1-1|.|TRBV5-1|many
CASSLGGPGGMNTEAFF
TGCGCCAGCAGCTTGGGGGGTCCCGGGGGCATGAACACTGAAGCTTTCTTT
>TRBJ1-6|.|TRBV6-6|.
CASSRKGRGDNSPLHF
TGTGCCAGCAGCCGGAAGGGGCGGGGGGATAATTCACCCCTCCACTTT
>TRBJ1-2|.|TRBV15|once
CATSRVVGFGYTF
TGTGCCACCAGCAGAGTAGTAGGTTTCGGCTACACCTTC
>TRBJ2-1|.|TRBV7-9|few
CASSFGVYEQFF
TGTGCCAGCAGCTTCGGCGTCTATGAGCAGTTCTTC